This T cell receptor beta chain was profiled in a study of T cell changes during pregnancy in multiple sclerosis. TCRdb's copy holds only in-frame clones and misses some; the assay was immunoSEQ multiplex PCR. The table records about 47,000 clones, 80% to 90% of them present only once. The V gene lost 5 bases and the J gene lost 6 bases, with 19 bases spanning the gap. The CDR3 is 15 residues long. CDR1 PRHDT and CDR2 FYEKMQ come from the germline V gene (reference sequence). This chain joins TRBV13 and TRBJ1-1; maybe TRBD1 (6 bases). The sequence was collected from a female donor with multiple sclerosis, enrolled in a pregnancy study. The sample consisted of CD8+ T cells from peripheral blood mononuclear cells, taken in the second trimester of pregnancy. The CDR3 sequence: CASSVRTQGWSEAFF. The CDR3 DNA follows: TGTGCCAGCAGCGTAAGGACACAGGGATGGTCTGAAGCTTTCTTT.